In its sample, the clone carrying this T cell receptor beta chain was seen many times. The antigen is undetermined. Samples came from axillary lymph nodes draining the breast cancer. TCRdb reprocessed the multiplex PCR reads via MiXCR and lists one record per CDR3 protein. The table includes 200,000 to 250,000 distinct CDR3 sequences, approximately 36% detected once. This sample is drawn from a study of breast tumors, draining lymph nodes, adjacent tissues. Study observations and caveats: Data fit most tumor T cells coming from lymph node, expanding in tumor. Tumors had less TCR diversity than lymph nodes, more than nontumor tissue. Tumor T cell lymph node origin was a supported hypothesis, not proven. Luminal-like breast cancer showed significantly greater tumor-nontumor repertoire similarity than basal-like breast cancer did.

Germline loops: CDR1 KGHDR, CDR2 SFDVKD. V dropped 3 bases and J dropped 2; count of bases not matched to a gene: 2. This CDR3 has 17 amino acids. The sequence came from a female donor with breast cancer. Some clones in this sample may be carry-over from other donors' samples. This chain uses TRBV24-1 with TRBJ2-1; TRBD2 agrees at 14 bases. Sequencing was carried out using axillary lymph node tissue. CDR3 DNA sequence: TGTGCCACCAGTGATCGGACTAGCGGGAGGACCTACAATGAGCAGTTCTTC. Protein sequence: CATSDRTSGRTYNEQFF.